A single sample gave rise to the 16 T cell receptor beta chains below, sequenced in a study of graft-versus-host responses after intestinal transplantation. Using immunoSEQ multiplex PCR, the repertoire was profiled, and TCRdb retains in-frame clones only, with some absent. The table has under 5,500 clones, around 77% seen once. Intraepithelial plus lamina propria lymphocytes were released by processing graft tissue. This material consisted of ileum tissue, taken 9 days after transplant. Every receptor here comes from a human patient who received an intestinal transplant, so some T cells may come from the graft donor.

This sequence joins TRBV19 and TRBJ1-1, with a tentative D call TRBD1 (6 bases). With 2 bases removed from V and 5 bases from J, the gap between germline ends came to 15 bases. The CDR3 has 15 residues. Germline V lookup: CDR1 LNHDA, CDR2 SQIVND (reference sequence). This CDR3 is CASSILAGAGTEAFF. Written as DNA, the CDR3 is TGTGCCAGTAGTATACTCGCAGGGGCTGGAACTGAAGCTTTCTTT.

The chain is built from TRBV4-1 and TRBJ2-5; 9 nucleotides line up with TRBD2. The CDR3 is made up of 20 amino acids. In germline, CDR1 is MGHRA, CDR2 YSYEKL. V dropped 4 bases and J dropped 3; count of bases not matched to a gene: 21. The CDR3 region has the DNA TGCGCCAGCAGCCGGGAAGGGACTAGCTGGGTCTTCTGGGAAGAAGAGACCCAGTACTTC. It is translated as CASSREGTSWVFWEEETQYF.

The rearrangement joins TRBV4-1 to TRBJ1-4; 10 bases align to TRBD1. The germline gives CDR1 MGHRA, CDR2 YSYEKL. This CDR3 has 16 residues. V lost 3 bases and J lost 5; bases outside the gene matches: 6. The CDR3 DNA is TGCGCCAGCAGCCAGCCGACAGGGGGCGAGAATGAAAAACTGTTTTTT. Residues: CASSQPTGGENEKLFF.

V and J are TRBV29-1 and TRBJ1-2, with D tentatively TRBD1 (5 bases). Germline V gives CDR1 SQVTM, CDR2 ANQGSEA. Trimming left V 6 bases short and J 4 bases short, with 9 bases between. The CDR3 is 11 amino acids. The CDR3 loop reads CSVGVRYGYTF. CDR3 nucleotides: TGCAGCGTGGGGGTCCGCTATGGCTACACCTTC.

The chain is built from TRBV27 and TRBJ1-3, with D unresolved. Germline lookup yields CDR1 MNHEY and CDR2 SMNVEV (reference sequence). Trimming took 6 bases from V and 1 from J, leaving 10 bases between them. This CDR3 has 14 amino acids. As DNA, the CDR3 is TGTGCCAGCAGCCTTGGTAGATCTGGAAACACCATATATTTT. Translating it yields CASSLGRSGNTIYF.

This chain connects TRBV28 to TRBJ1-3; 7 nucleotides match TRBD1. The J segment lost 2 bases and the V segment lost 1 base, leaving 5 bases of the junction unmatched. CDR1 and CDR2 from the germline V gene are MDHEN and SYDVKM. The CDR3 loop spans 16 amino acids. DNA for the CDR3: TGTGCCAGCAGTTTATTGGACAGGTTTACTGGAAACACCATATATTTT. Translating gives CASSLLDRFTGNTIYF.

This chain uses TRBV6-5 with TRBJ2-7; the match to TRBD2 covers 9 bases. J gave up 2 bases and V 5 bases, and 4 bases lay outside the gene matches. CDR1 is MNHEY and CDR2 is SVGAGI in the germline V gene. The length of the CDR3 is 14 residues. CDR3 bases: TGTGCCAGCAGTCCTGGGACTAGCCCCTACGAGCAGTACTTC. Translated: CASSPGTSPYEQYF.

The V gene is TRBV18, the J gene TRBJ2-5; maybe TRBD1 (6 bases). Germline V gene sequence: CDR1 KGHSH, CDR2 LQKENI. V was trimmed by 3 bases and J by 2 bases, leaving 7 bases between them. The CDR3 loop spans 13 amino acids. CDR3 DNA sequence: TGTGCCAGCTCACCGGGACAACAAGAGACCCAGTACTTC. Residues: CASSPGQQETQYF.

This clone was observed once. The DNA of the CDR3 is TGTGCCAGCAGCCATGGGACTAGCGAAACCTACGAGCAGTACTTC. Translating gives CASSHGTSETYEQYF. V is TRBV4-2 and J is TRBJ2-7; TRBD2 matches 10 bases. CDR1 and CDR2 (germline): LGHNA, YNFKEQ. Trimming removed 3 bases from V and 2 bases from J; junction bases left unmatched: 4. CDR3 length: 15 amino acids.

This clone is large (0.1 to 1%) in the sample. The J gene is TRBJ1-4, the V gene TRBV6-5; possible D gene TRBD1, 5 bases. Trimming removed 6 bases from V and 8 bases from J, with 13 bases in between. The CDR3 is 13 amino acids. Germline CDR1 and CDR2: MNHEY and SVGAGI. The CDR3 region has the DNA TGTGCCAGCAGCCCGAGGGGTAGCGAAAAACTGTTTTTT. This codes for CASSPRGSEKLFF.

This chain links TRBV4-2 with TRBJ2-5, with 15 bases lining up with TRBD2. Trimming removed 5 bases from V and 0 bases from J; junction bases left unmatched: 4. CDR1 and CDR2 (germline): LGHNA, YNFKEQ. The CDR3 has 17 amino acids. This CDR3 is CASSWTSGGGYQETQYF. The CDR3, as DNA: TGTGCCAGCAGCTGGACTAGCGGGGGGGGGTACCAAGAGACCCAGTACTTC.

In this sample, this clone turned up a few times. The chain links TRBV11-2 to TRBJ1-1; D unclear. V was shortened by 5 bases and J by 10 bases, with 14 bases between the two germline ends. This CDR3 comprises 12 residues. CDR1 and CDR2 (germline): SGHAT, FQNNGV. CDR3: CASSRDLWGAFF. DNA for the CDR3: TGTGCCAGCAGCCGAGACCTCTGGGGAGCTTTCTTT.

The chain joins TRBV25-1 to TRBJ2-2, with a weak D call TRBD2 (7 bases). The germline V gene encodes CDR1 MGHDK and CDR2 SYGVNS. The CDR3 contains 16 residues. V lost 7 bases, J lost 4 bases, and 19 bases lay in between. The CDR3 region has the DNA TGTGCCAGCACCTACTTAGGGGGGGAAGGCACCGGGGAGCTGTTTTTT. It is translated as CASTYLGGEGTGELFF.

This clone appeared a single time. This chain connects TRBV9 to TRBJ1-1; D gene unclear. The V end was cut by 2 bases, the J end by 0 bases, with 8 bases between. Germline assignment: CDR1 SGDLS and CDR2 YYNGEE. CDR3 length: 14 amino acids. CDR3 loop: CASSVGRLNTEAFF. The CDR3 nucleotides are TGTGCCAGCAGCGTGGGCAGGCTGAACACTGAAGCTTTCTTT.

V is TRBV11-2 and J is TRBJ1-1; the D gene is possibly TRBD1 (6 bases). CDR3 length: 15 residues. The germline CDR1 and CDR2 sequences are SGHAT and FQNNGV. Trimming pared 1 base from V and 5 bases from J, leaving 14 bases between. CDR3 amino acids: CASSLVGGAWTEAFF. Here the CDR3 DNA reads TGTGCCAGCAGCTTAGTCGGGGGGGCGTGGACTGAAGCTTTCTTT.

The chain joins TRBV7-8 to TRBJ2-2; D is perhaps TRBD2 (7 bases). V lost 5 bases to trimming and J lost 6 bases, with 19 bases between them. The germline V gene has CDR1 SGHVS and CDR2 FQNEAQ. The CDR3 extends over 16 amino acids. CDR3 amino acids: CASSTDVAGAAGELFF. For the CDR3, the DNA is TGTGCCAGCAGCACGGACGTCGCGGGGGCAGCCGGGGAGCTGTTTTTT.